This TCR beta chain was captured by sequencing in a study of T cells in Graves' hyperthyroidism and ophthalmopathy. TCR beta CDR3 regions were amplified from RNA transcripts. A set of HTBI primers served as the primers for a first-round RT-PCR of the TCR CDR3. TCRdb re-analysed the multiplex PCR reads in MiXCR, keeping a single row per CDR3 protein. The sample holds almost 600,000 distinct CDR3 sequences, under 60% seen once. Whole-study findings and limits: Separation of ophthalmopathy from stable hyperthyroidism was achieved by a 13 V-J model. Peripheral blood also featured most of the thyroid clonotypes expanded above 0.001.

This clonotype came up many times. What it binds is unknown. The definition of stable Graves' hyperthyroidism was no ophthalmopathy progression within 18 months. Patients were excluded for uncontrolled infection, other autoimmune disease, pregnancy or lactation. V lost 5 bases, J lost 2 bases, and 9 bases lay in between. The CDR3 is 14 amino acids. This TCR derives from a woman aged 18 to 35 with Graves' hyperthyroidism. The source material was peripheral blood or thyroid tissue (not recorded which). This chain joins TRBV12-3 or TRBV12-4 and TRBJ2-2; D ambiguous. In nucleotides, the CDR3 is TGTGCCAGCAGTGTCCGGCAAAACACCGGGGAGCTGTTTTTT. This gives the protein CASSVRQNTGELFF.